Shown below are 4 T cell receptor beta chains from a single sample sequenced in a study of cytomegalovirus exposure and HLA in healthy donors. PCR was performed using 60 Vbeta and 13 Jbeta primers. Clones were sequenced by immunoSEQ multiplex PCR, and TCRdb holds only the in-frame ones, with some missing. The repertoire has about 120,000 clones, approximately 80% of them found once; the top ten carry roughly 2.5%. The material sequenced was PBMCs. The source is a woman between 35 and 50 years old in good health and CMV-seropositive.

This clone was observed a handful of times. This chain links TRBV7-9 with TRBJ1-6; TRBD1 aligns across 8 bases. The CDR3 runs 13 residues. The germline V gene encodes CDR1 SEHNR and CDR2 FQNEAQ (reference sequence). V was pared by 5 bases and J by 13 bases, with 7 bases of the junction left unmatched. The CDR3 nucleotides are TGTGCCAGCAGCCTTCAGGGGGCCGGGCCCCTCCACTTT. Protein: CASSLQGAGPLHF.

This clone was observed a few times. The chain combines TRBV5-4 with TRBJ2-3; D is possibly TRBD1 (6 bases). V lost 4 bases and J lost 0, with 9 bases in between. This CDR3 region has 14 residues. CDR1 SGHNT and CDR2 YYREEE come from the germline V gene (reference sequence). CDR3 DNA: TGTGCCAGCAGCGAGGGACAAAGCACAGATACGCAGTATTTT. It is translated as CASSEGQSTDTQYF.

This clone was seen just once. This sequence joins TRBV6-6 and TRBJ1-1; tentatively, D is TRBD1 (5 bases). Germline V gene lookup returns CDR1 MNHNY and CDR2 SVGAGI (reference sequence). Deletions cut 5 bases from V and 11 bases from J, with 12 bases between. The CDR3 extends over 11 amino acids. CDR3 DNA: TGTGCCAGCAGTCGGGGGGTTGGGGCTTTCTTT. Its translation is CASSRGVGAFF.

The CDR3 spells CASSANPGLAGDPNEQYF. The CDR3 nucleotides are TGTGCCAGCAGCGCCAACCCCGGACTAGCGGGCGACCCCAACGAGCAGTACTTC. The chain carries TRBV9 and TRBJ2-7; 11 bases line up with TRBD2. V dropped 3 bases and J dropped 5; count of bases not matched to a gene: 16. Looked up from germline, CDR1 is SGDLS and CDR2 is YYNGEE. The CDR3 has 18 amino acids.